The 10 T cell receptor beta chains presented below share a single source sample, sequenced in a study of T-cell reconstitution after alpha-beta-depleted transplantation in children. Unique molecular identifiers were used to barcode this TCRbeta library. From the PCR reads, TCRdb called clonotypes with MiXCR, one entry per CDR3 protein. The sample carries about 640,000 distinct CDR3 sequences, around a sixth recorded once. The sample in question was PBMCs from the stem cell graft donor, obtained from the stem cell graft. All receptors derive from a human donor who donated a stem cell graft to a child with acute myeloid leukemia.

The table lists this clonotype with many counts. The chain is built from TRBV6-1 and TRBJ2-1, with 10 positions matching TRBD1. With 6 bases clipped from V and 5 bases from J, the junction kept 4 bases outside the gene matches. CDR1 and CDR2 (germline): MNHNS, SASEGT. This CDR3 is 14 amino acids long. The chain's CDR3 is CASREDRGNNEQFF. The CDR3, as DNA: TGTGCCAGCAGGGAGGACAGGGGGAACAATGAGCAGTTCTTC.

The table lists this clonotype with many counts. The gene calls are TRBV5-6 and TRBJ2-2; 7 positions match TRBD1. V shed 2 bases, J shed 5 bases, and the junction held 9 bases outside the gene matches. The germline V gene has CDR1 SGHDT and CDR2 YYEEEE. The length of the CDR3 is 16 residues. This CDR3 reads CASSFSDRVVTGELFF. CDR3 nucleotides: TGTGCCAGCAGCTTCAGTGACAGGGTAGTAACCGGGGAGCTGTTTTTT.

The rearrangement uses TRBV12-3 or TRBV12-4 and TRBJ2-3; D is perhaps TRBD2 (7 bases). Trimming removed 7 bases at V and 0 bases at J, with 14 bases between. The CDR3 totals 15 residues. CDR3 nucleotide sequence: TGTGCCAGCATTATTGCGGGGGCCAGCACAGATACGCAGTATTTT. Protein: CASIIAGASTDTQYF.

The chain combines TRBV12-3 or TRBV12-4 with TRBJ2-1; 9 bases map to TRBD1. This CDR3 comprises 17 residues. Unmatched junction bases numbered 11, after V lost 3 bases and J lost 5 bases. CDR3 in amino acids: CASSFFTGQGPDNEQFF. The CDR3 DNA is TGTGCCAGCAGTTTCTTTACGGGACAGGGACCGGACAATGAGCAGTTCTTC.

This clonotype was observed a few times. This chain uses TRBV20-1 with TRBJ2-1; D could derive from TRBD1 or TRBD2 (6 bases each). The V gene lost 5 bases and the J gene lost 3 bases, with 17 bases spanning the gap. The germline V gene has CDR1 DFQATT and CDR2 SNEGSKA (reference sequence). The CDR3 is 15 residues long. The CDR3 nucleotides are TGCAGTGCTTACGGCGGGACACCATACTACAATGAGCAGTTCTTC. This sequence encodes CSAYGGTPYYNEQFF.

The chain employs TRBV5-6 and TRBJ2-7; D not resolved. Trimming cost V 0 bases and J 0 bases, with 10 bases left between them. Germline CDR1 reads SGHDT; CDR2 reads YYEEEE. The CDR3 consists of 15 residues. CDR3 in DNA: TGTGCCAGCAGCTTGGGACCGCTGAGCTCCTACGAGCAGTACTTC. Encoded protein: CASSLGPLSSYEQYF.

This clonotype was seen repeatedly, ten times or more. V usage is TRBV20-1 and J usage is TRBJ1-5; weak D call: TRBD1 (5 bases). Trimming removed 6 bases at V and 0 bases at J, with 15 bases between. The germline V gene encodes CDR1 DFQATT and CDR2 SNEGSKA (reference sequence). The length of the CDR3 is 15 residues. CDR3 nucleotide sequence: TGCAGTGCACTTGGGACTGCAGATAGCAATCAGCCCCAGCATTTT. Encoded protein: CSALGTADSNQPQHF.

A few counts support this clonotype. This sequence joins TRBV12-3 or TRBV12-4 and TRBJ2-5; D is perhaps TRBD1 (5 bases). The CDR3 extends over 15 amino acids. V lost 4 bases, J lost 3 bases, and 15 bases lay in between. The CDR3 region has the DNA TGTGCCAGCAGTTCCACAGACAGTAAGGAAGAGACCCAGTACTTC. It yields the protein CASSSTDSKEETQYF.

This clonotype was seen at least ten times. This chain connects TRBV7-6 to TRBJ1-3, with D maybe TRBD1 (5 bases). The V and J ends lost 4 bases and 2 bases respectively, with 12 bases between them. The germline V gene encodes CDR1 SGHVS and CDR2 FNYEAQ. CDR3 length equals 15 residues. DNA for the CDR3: TGTGCCAGCAGCTCGCAGTCAGGGACTGGAAACACCATATATTTT. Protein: CASSSQSGTGNTIYF.

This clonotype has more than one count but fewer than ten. Here the CDR3 reads CASRGGMSEKLFF. The CDR3 coding sequence is TGTGCCAGCAGAGGGGGAATGTCGGAAAAACTGTTTTTT. The genes are TRBV12-3 or TRBV12-4 and TRBJ1-4; possible D gene TRBD1, 6 bases. V shed 6 bases and J shed 8 bases, with 13 bases lying between them. The CDR3 extends over 13 amino acids.